This T cell receptor beta chain was found in a study of beta chain features in type 1 diabetes. Expressed TCRB transcripts were sequenced because the isolated RNA had all been reverse transcribed beforehand. Sequencing used immunoSEQ multiplex PCR; TCRdb keeps in-frame clones, though not all of them. Of approximately 600,000 clones in the sample, under 15% were seen once. To note about this clone: Its cognate antigen is unknown.

The CDR3 is made up of 15 amino acids. The J segment lost 1 base and the V segment lost 3 bases, leaving 2 bases of the junction unmatched. In germline, CDR1 is KGHSH, CDR2 LQKENI. The study's findings and limits: All four CD4+ subsets from Type 1 diabetes patients carried moderately but significantly shorter TCRB CDR3s.

Purity of each sorted population was above 95%. What was sequenced was naive CD4+ T cells from blood. The chain couples TRBV18 to TRBJ2-2; 7 bases are a match to TRBD2. This sequence originates from a young man with type 1 diabetes. The CDR3 reads CASSPLAENTGELFF. In DNA, the CDR3 is TGTGCCAGCTCACCTCTAGCGGAGAACACCGGGGAGCTGTTTTTT. Together with reference TRBV18 and TRBJ2-2, the CDR3 gives the full variable domain: NAGVMQNPRHLVRRRGQEARLRCSPMKGHSHVYWYRQLPEEGLKFMVYLQKENIIDESGMPKERFSAEFPKEGPSILRIQQVVRGDSAAYFCASSPLAENTGELFFGEGSRLTVL.